The 8 T cell receptor beta chains in this list originate from one sample, sequenced in a study of T cells in Graves' hyperthyroidism and ophthalmopathy. The TCR beta CDR3 regions underwent amplification using RNA transcripts as the source. First-round RT-PCR with HTBI primers amplified the TCR CDR3 region. TCRdb re-called the multiplex PCR reads through MiXCR, storing one row per CDR3 protein. The profile shows roughly 500,000 distinct CDR3 sequences, about 45% of them singletons. The sequencing input was peripheral blood or thyroid tissue (not recorded which). The receptors originated from an adult woman with Graves' disease, either hyperthyroidism or ophthalmopathy (not recorded which).

Details on this clonotype: At one of its ends the junction is not consistent with the germline gene, which may arise from a read error. The chain carries TRBV19 and TRBJ2-5; 9 bases are shared with TRBD1. The germline V gene encodes CDR1 LNHDA and CDR2 SQIVND (reference sequence). The CDR3 contains 14 residues. In nucleotides, the CDR3 is TGTGTCAGTAGACCGGGACAGGGTTATCAGCCCCAGTACTTC. Amino acid sequence: CVSRPGQGYQPQYF.

This clonotype was counted many times. V usage is TRBV5-1 and J usage is TRBJ1-2, with D hard to call. Trimming shortened V by 7 bases and J by 8 bases, and 18 bases separated the two germline ends. CDR3 length: 13 residues. CDR1 SGHRS and CDR2 YFSETQ come from the germline V gene. The CDR3 bases are TGCGCCAGCCACCCAGGCGGACCCTTCGGCTACACCTTC. Amino acids: CASHPGGPFGYTF.

At least ten counts were recorded for this clonotype. V gene TRBV5-1 combines with J gene TRBJ2-2; 7 bases align to TRBD2. The CDR3 is 14 residues long. V lost 2 bases, J lost 3 bases, and 1 base stayed unmatched. Germline V gene data show CDR1 as SGHRS and CDR2 as YFSETQ. DNA for the CDR3: TGCGCCAGCAGCTTAGGACTAGACACCGGGGAGCTGTTTTTT. Translated, it gives CASSLGLDTGELFF.

The gene calls are TRBV24-1 and TRBJ2-5; TRBD2 matches 7 bases. From germline, CDR1 is KGHDR and CDR2 SFDVKD. J was trimmed by 5 bases and V by 3 bases; bases with no gene match: 8. This CDR3 region has 15 residues. DNA for the CDR3: TGTGCCACCAGTGATCAGCGGGGCGCAGGGGAGACCCAGTACTTC. Protein sequence: CATSDQRGAGETQYF.

This clonotype was observed at least ten times. The genes are TRBV15 and TRBJ1-1; the D gene is possibly TRBD1 (5 bases). Trimming removed 3 bases at V and 0 bases at J, with 8 bases between. Germline CDR1 LNHNV, CDR2 YYDKDF (reference sequence). This CDR3 contains 14 residues. The CDR3 region is CATSSGGLNTEAFF. DNA for the CDR3: TGTGCCACCAGCAGTGGGGGGTTGAACACTGAAGCTTTCTTT.

A word on this clonotype: Since a much larger clone is just one base distant, this may be a read error. This sequence joins TRBV12-3 or TRBV12-4 and TRBJ1-1; D gene unclear. This CDR3 region has 15 residues. V lost 6 bases to trimming and J lost 1 base, with 15 bases between them. CDR3 sequence: CASSMAGGKNTEAFF. DNA of the CDR3: TGTGCCAGCAGCATGGCAGGAGGGAAGAACACTGAAGCTTTCTTT.

This CDR3 is CASRGGGDSPLHF. The CDR3 coding sequence is TGTGCCAGCCGAGGGGGCGGTGATTCACCCCTCCACTTT. The chain uses TRBV28 and TRBJ1-6; 7 bases map to TRBD1. Germline CDR1 MDHEN, CDR2 SYDVKM. V gave up 8 bases and J gave up 8 bases; unmatched junction bases: 6. The CDR3 contains 13 residues.

A note on this clonotype: No conserved phenylalanine or tryptophan ends this CDR3, so it is likely a read error. The CDR3 sequence is CASSLTGTANQPQHL. As DNA, the CDR3 is TGTGCCAGCAGCCTCACCGGGACTGCCAATCAGCCCCAGCATTTA. This chain links TRBV9 with TRBJ1-5, with a tentative D call TRBD1 (5 bases). V lost 4 bases to trimming and J lost 3 bases, with 14 bases between them. This CDR3 has 15 amino acids. CDR1 is SGDLS and CDR2 is YYNGEE in the germline V gene.